This T cell receptor beta chain comes out of a study of blood T cell repertoires in COVID-19. In the study overall: Both acute and convalescent COVID-19 samples were obtained from the United States, Italy and Spain. T cells, B-cell-depleted T cells, or PBMCs provided the cDNA or gDNA that served as material.

As handled by the study authors: Reference gene primer amplification yielded estimated nucleated cell counts. Libraries were prepared by immunoSEQ multiplex PCR; TCRdb keeps only in-frame clonotypes and omits some of them. For V, J and clone size, that table is used; D and trimming come from the DNA. The sample records about 210,000 clones, about 86% being singletons. The CDR3 runs to 15 residues. Germline V gene data show CDR1 as SEHNR and CDR2 as FQNEAQ (reference sequence). V was clipped by 2 bases and J by 0 bases; unmatched bases: 2. The clonotype originates from a woman in her 50s with acute COVID-19. Specimen: PBMCs or T cells enriched from blood (not recorded which). The rearrangement links TRBV7-9 to TRBJ2-3; the match to TRBD1 covers 7 bases. The CDR3 protein is CASSLWDRSTDTQYF. In nucleotides, the CDR3 is TGTGCCAGCAGCTTATGGGACAGAAGCACAGATACGCAGTATTTT.